This T cell receptor beta chain was obtained from a study of shared clonotypes between healthy human individuals (dated by TCRdb to the early 2020s). Notes on the research overall: A couple of women and three men aged 18 to 49 years were included in the cohort. To increase sequencing depth and limit assay-specific biases, TCR repertoire library preparation and sequencing were carried out by different laboratories using diverse techniques. For each donor, CD4 naive and CD4 memory were each given three plates, CD8 naive was given two plates, and CD8 memory was given one plate. The study deeply sequenced blood TCR repertoires of about 5 healthy adults to estimate repertoire size and the extent of clonotype sharing between individuals. Each donor's leukapheresis produced roughly between about 0.85 and 10 billion PBMCs. Here is what the overall study found, with its caveats: About 5% of naive CD4, 3% to 3.5% of naive CD8, around 2.3% of memory CD4, and 0.4% of memory CD8 clonotypes were shared across four donors. Naive subsets generally had larger estimated clonotype richness than memory subsets did. Pairwise subsampling led to the expectation that sequencing depth would affect the degree of clonotype sharing among donors. The small number of donors limited the genetic and exposure-history diversity represented. Higher generation probabilities were observed for clonotypes shared by all four sorted-subset donors than for non-shared clonotypes. Only blood was sampled, and tissue TCR repertoires likely differ from those in blood. Rarefaction of sorted-subset datasets indicated incomplete sequencing despite the large sequencing depth.

In regard to this clone: This receptor's antigen is unknown. No much larger clonotype is one base removed from it; base qualities were not supplied.

Using the deep immunoSEQ assay, TCR CDR3 regions were amplified from genomic DNA by multiplex PCR. Genomic DNA extracted from each cell subset was distributed evenly over all wells of several immunoSEQ 96-well plates, and each plate served as one replicate. For sorted subsets, roughly 200 ng of genomic DNA, equivalent to 25,000 to 35,000 T cell genomes, went into each replicate PCR. Purified libraries were measured with a Qubit 3.0 fluorometer, size-checked on a Bioanalyzer 2100, and measured again with the KAPA Library Quantification kit. Each immunoSEQ 96-well plate was sequenced on its own single-read 150-cycle Illumina NextSeq 550 flow cell. Per the original workflow: The immunoSEQ output contained only junctional sequences without quality scores, so filtering could not match that applied to full-length reads. To assign V/J genes and CDR3, sequences were annotated using PyIR, a Python wrapper for IgBLAST v1.9, with IMGT germline references. Reads were removed for weak V/J assignments (E-value above 1e-6), missing CDR3, stop codons, out-of-frame junctions, or ambiguous translated residues. A V3J clonotype was defined by an identical inferred V gene, J gene, and CDR3 amino acid sequence. To compute the percentage overlap between repertoires, the number of shared unique clonotypes was divided by the size of the smaller repertoire. Richness of each repertoire was evaluated using RTK rarefaction, the Chao1 estimator, and Recon v2.1 estimates of unobserved clonotypes. Generation probabilities for all TCRbeta clonotypes obtained by the gDNA method from four donors were computed using OLGA. TCRdb provides this immuneACCESS table in a form limited to in-frame rearrangements. Some clones are lacking; in checked studies, under half of them reflect an unresolved V gene, and why the rest are absent is not known. V and J calls and clone size are given by that table; D and trimming were obtained from the DNA. In all, the sample holds 2 million to 3 million clones, and 93% of those were seen once. More than 0.35% of the sample is taken by the ten largest.

Healthy HIV-negative adults with no recently reported acute infections or vaccinations were included as donors. All donors were Caucasian adults living in Nashville, Tennessee, USA. Magnetic negative selection was used to enrich CD4+ T cells, after which naive cells were positively selected on CD45RA and the negative fraction became the memory subset. Blood was obtained by leukapheresis, after which PBMCs were separated by Ficoll-Histopaque density gradient centrifugation and cryopreserved in liquid nitrogen vapor phase. Analytical flow cytometry was used to check the purity and quantity of every magnetically sorted T cell population. Genomic DNA was isolated from every sorted fraction and measured by UV absorbance on a Nanodrop 2000c. The germline V gene specifies SGHRS as CDR1 and YFSETQ as CDR2. From V the trimming removes 2 bases and from J it removes 7 bases, while the gene matches leave 13 bases of the junction unaccounted for. Including cysteine and phenylalanine, the CDR3 has 18 amino acids. Only CDR3 DNA remains: 54 bases, in frame from the first base.

The sequencing input was naive CD4+ T cells from PBMCs. What this sample's cell subset or site label stands for: CD45RA+ positively selected. Recombination linked TRBV5-1 to TRBJ2-1, with 12 central nucleotides matching TRBD1. The clonotype was recovered from a man between 18 and 35 years old in good health. Some clones in this sample may be carry-over from other donors' samples. The bases read TGCGCCAGCAGCTTAAGGAGCCGTGGGGGACAGGGGGCGAATGAGCAGTTCTTC. Translated, it reads CASSLRSRGGQGANEQFF.